The 5 T cell receptor beta chains below were found in one sample sequenced in a study of OX40 agonist ivuxolimab in advanced cancers. The table came from immunoSEQ multiplex PCR; TCRdb's copy has only in-frame clones and leaves some out. The repertoire includes 35,000 to 55,000 clones, around 90% of them detected once, and 11% to 15% sits in the top ten. The sample here was CD4+ or CD8+ T cells sorted from blood, taken in a trial of the OX40 agonist ivuxolimab. Every receptor here comes from an adult with an advanced solid tumor such as melanoma, head and neck, liver or kidney cancer.

The chain is built from TRBV28 and TRBJ2-1, with D possibly matching TRBD2 (6 bases). Per germline, CDR1 MDHEN and CDR2 SYDVKM. CDR3 length: 12 amino acids. Trimming stripped 4 bases from V and 10 bases from J, with 11 bases between. CDR3 loop: CASSSGGREQFF. CDR3 in DNA: TGTGCCAGCAGTTCCGGGGGTAGGGAGCAGTTCTTC.

The J gene is TRBJ2-7, the V gene TRBV28; D is undetermined. In germline, CDR1 is MDHEN, CDR2 SYDVKM. V was clipped by 1 base and J by 3 bases, with 13 bases between them. CDR3 length: 15 amino acids. CDR3 DNA sequence: TGTGCCAGCAGTTTATTCCCGGACCTGGGCTACGAGCAGTACTTC. Protein: CASSLFPDLGYEQYF.

This chain joins TRBV9 and TRBJ2-1; 9 nucleotides match TRBD2. Germline CDR1 reads SGDLS; CDR2 reads YYNGEE. CDR3 size: 15 residues. The junction had 1 base not matched to a gene; V was cut back by 0 bases and J by 3 bases. CDR3 amino acids: CASSVVSGSYNEQFF. The CDR3 bases are TGTGCCAGCAGCGTAGTTAGCGGGAGCTACAATGAGCAGTTCTTC.

V gene TRBV2 combines with J gene TRBJ2-7; D is tentatively TRBD1 or TRBD2 (6 bases each). The CDR3 consists of 14 residues. Trimming took 8 bases from V and 5 from J, leaving 19 bases between them. Germline values: CDR1 SNHLY, CDR2 FYNNEI. DNA for the CDR3: TGTGCCAGCGGAGGCGCTCGGGGGCGGCACGAGCAGTACTTC. This translates into CASGGARGRHEQYF.

The chain links TRBV19 to TRBJ2-1, with TRBD2 matching over 10 bases. CDR3 length: 17 residues. The germline V gene encodes CDR1 LNHDA and CDR2 SQIVND (reference sequence). V shed 5 bases and J 0 bases; nucleotides not matched to a gene: 7. CDR3 in amino acids: CASSLWTSGSSYNEQFF. CDR3 bases: TGTGCCAGTAGTCTCTGGACTAGCGGATCCTCCTACAATGAGCAGTTCTTC.